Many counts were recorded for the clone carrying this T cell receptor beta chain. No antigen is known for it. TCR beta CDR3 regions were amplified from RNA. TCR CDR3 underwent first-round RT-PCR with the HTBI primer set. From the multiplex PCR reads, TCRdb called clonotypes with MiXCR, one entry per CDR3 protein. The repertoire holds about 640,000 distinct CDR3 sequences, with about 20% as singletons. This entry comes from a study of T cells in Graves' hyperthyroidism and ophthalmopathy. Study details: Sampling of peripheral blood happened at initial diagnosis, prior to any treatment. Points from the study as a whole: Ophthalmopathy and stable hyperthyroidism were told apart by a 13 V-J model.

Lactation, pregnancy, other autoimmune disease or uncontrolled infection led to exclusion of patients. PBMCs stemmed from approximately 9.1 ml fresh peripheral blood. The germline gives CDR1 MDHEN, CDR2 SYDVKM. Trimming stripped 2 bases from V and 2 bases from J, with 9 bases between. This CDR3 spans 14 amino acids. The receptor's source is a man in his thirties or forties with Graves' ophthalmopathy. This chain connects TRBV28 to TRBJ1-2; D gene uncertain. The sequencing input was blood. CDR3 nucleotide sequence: TGTGCCAGCAGTTTAAGCGCAGCAAACTATGGCTACACCTTC. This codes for CASSLSAANYGYTF.